This paragraph reports one TCR beta chain. TCRdb analysed the 5' RACE reads with MiXCR anew, one entry per CDR3 protein. Of about 84,000 distinct CDR3 sequences in the sample, about 15% were seen once. The data are from a study of T-cell memory formation after mild COVID-19. Sequencing used PBMCs or a T cell subset sorted from them (not recorded which). This TCR was sampled from an adult woman who had mild COVID-19 (a few samples of this study predate the infection). Cell type and time point are not known.

CDR3 sequence reads: CATSRDKAGGIYNEQFF. As DNA, the CDR3 is TGTGCCACCAGCAGAGATAAGGCGGGGGGGATCTACAATGAGCAGTTCTTC. The V call is TRBV15, the J call TRBJ2-1, with TRBD2 matching 9 bases. The CDR3 runs to 17 residues. Germline values: CDR1 LNHNV, CDR2 YYDKDF (reference sequence). Trimming cost V 0 bases and J 3 bases; bases outside gene matches: 6.